The TCR beta chain under discussion was sequenced for a study of response to subunit inactivated influenza vaccine. Regarding the study as a whole: Authors proposed each seasonal influenza vaccination draws in few new T cells.

TCRdb recomputed calls from the RT-PCR reads with MiXCR, one row per CDR3 protein. Seen here are hundreds of thousands of distinct CDR3 sequences, approximately 12% observed once, and the top ten hold roughly 10%. Worth noting for this clonotype: Its antigen is undetermined.

With 0 bases removed from V and 4 bases from J, the gap between germline ends came to 9 bases. The CDR3 runs to 14 residues. Germline assignment: CDR1 SGHAT and CDR2 FQNNGV. This TCR came from a man over 45 who received an inactivated influenza vaccine. This material consisted of PBMCs from blood, taken on the day of vaccination. The V gene is TRBV11-2, the J gene TRBJ1-2, with D possibly TRBD1 on 5 matching bases. The CDR3 bases are TGTGCCAGCAGCTTAGAGGCAGGGACCTATGGCTACACCTTC. Its translation is CASSLEAGTYGYTF.